These T cell receptor beta chains were read from a single sample in a study of T cells in tumors after PD-1 blockade. The protocol was immunoSEQ multiplex PCR, while the TCRdb copy is restricted to in-frame clones and leaves out a portion. The sample yields around 51,000 clones, roughly 80% seen once. Sequencing used PBMCs, obtained before anti-PD-1 treatment. The receptor set was obtained from a human donor with basal cell carcinoma. CDR3s include the opening cysteine and the closing phenylalanine or tryptophan. A D gene is named only where the DNA matches it firmly. Clone size appears in some rows only: once, few, many, or a class for an expanded clone.

V gene,CDR3 length,D gene,J gene,clone size,CDR3 DNA,CDR3 protein
TRBV5-4,13,TRBD1,TRBJ2-7,.,TGTGCCAGCAGCTTGGAAGGGGACAGGGAGCAGTACTTC,CASSLEGDREQYF
TRBV7-8,15,.,TRBJ2-1,few,TGTGCCAGCACCACGTTGGGTATTAGGGACAATGAGCAGTTCTTC,CASTTLGIRDNEQFF
TRBV7-8,15,.,TRBJ1-1,.,TGTGCCAGCAGCTTACCGGGGTTAGGGAACACTGAAGCTTTCTTT,CASSLPGLGNTEAFF
TRBV7-2,15,TRBD2,TRBJ2-3,.,TGTGCCAGCAGCGGGGCGGGGGGAGGCACAGATACGCAGTATTTT,CASSGAGGGTDTQYF
TRBV19,16,.,TRBJ1-5,.,TGTGCCAGTAGTCGAACGGGGGCGGCCCTGGTTCAGCCCCAGCATTTT,CASSRTGAALVQPQHF
TRBV25-1,15,.,TRBJ1-2,.,TGTGCCAGCAGTGAATATTTCACAGATAACTATGGCTACACCTTC,CASSEYFTDNYGYTF
TRBV9,15,.,TRBJ1-2,.,TGTGCCAGCAGCCCTCGGGTGGGGGGGCAAGGTGGCTACACCTTC,CASSPRVGGQGGYTF
TRBV7-9,18,TRBD2,TRBJ2-7,few,TGTGCCAGCAGCTCCCCCGTAGCGGGGGGCCAGGTGTCCTACGAGCAGTACTTC,CASSSPVAGGQVSYEQYF
TRBV7-2,16,.,TRBJ2-3,.,TGTGCCAGCAGCCCTTTATCCTCAACTAGCACAGATACGCAGTATTTT,CASSPLSSTSTDTQYF
TRBV30,13,.,TRBJ2-1,.,TGTGCCTGGAGTGTAGGCCCGAGGGATGAGCAGTTCTTC,CAWSVGPRDEQFF
TRBV11-1,14,TRBD2,TRBJ2-1,once,TGTGCCAGTACCACGGGGGGGGCCTACAATGAGCAGTTCTTC,CASTTGGAYNEQFF
TRBV12-3/TRBV12-4,11,.,TRBJ1-1,.,TGTGCCAGCAGTCGACAATTTCAAGCTTTCTTT,CASSRQFQAFF
TRBV5-6,12,TRBD1,TRBJ2-7,.,TGTGCCAGCAGCTTGTCAGGGGGCGAGCAGTACTTC,CASSLSGGEQYF
TRBV18,18,.,TRBJ2-5,.,TGTGCCAGCTCACCACCCATAAAGGGGGGGCCGCTGGCTGAGACCCAGTACTTC,CASSPPIKGGPLAETQYF
TRBV19,17,.,TRBJ1-3,.,TGTGCCAGTAGTATGCGGGTGTCGGGGGGCTCTGGAAACACCATATATTTT,CASSMRVSGGSGNTIYF
TRBV6-2/TRBV6-3,13,.,TRBJ1-2,once,TGTGCCAGCAGTTCGGTCAGGACTTATGGCTACACCTTC,CASSSVRTYGYTF
TRBV6-5,13,.,TRBJ1-6,.,TGTGCCAGCCGTAGTATAGAGAATTCACCCCTCCACTTT,CASRSIENSPLHF
TRBV29-1,12,.,TRBJ1-1,.,TGCAGCGTGCTGGGCAGGGACACTGAAGCTTTCTTT,CSVLGRDTEAFF
TRBV10-3,13,.,TRBJ1-5,medium-sized,TGTGCCATAGAGGCGGGTAGCAATCAGCCCCAGCATTTT,CAIEAGSNQPQHF
TRBV7-2,16,.,TRBJ1-2,.,TGTGCCAGCAGCTTATCCTCCTACAGGGAATCCTTTGGCTACACCTTC,CASSLSSYRESFGYTF
TRBV6-5,13,.,TRBJ1-2,.,TGTGCCAGCAGTTTCACAGTTAACTATGGCTACACCTTC,CASSFTVNYGYTF
TRBV27,19,.,TRBJ2-2,.,TGTGCCAGCAGCCTTGAGGGAGGAGGGGGCGCAAGGAACACCGGGGAGCTGTTTTTT,CASSLEGGGGARNTGELFF
TRBV6-5,12,.,TRBJ2-5,.,TGTGCCAGTGGAGATACTCAGGAGACCCAGTACTTC,CASGDTQETQYF
TRBV11-3,15,TRBD1,TRBJ2-1,.,TGTGCCAGCACCATGATGTGGACAGGGCGCAATGAGCAGTTCTTC,CASTMMWTGRNEQFF
TRBV5-1,14,.,TRBJ1-1,.,TGCGCCAGCAGCTTGGAGGGGGGCAACACTGAAGCTTTCTTT,CASSLEGGNTEAFF
TRBV28,12,TRBD1,TRBJ1-6,.,TGTGCCAGCAGGTGGGACAGATCACCCCTCCACTTT,CASRWDRSPLHF
TRBV28,14,.,TRBJ1-4,.,TGTGCCAGCAGGCGCCGGGGGGACGGGGAAAAACTGTTTTTT,CASRRRGDGEKLFF
TRBV5-4,13,.,TRBJ2-7,once,TGTGCCAGCAGCTTTGGACGGACCTACGAGCAGTACTTC,CASSFGRTYEQYF
TRBV5-1,16,TRBD2,TRBJ2-1,.,TGCGCCAGCAGCTTGGACGGGACTAGCTCCTACAATGAGCAGTTCTTC,CASSLDGTSSYNEQFF
TRBV6-5,13,TRBD1,TRBJ2-3,once,TGTGCCAGCAGTCAGGGGGCCACAGATACGCAGTATTTT,CASSQGATDTQYF
TRBV6-5,14,TRBD1,TRBJ1-4,medium-sized,TGTGCCAGCAGTTCCGGGACAGGGAATGAAAAACTGTTTTTT,CASSSGTGNEKLFF
TRBV7-9,13,.,TRBJ1-1,.,TGTGCCAGCAGCCACTCCGTGAACACTGAAGCTTTCTTT,CASSHSVNTEAFF
TRBV12-3/TRBV12-4,11,.,TRBJ1-3,once,TGTGCCAGCAGTTTTGGGAACACCATATATTTT,CASSFGNTIYF
TRBV14,15,.,TRBJ2-4,.,TGTGCCAGCAGCCAACTTGGCCGTTCCAAAAACATTCAGTACTTC,CASSQLGRSKNIQYF
TRBV5-5,16,TRBD2,TRBJ2-3,.,TGTGCCAGCAGCTTCGAGCGGGGGGTCCTCACAGATACGCAGTATTTT,CASSFERGVLTDTQYF
TRBV25-1,15,TRBD1,TRBJ2-5,.,TGTGCCAGCAGTGAATCCATTGACAGGGGTGAGACCCAGTACTTC,CASSESIDRGETQYF
TRBV15,13,.,TRBJ2-5,.,TGTGCCACCAGCGGTGAGCGCCAAGAGACCCAGTACTTC,CATSGERQETQYF
TRBV7-9,14,TRBD1,TRBJ2-7,few,TGTGCCAGCAGTCTTACAGGGGGCGTCTACGAGCAGTACTTC,CASSLTGGVYEQYF
TRBV6-5,13,.,TRBJ1-1,.,TGTGCCAGCACAAGAGGGCTCGGAGATGAAGCTTTCTTT,CASTRGLGDEAFF
TRBV10-3,13,.,TRBJ2-5,.,TGTGCCATCAGTTTATACAGGGAAGAGACCCAGTACTTC,CAISLYREETQYF
TRBV9,17,.,TRBJ2-1,once,TGTGCCAGCAGCTCTCCCTCCGGCACTAGCTCCTACAATGAGCAGTTCTTC,CASSSPSGTSSYNEQFF
TRBV7-2,15,TRBD2,TRBJ2-3,.,TGTGCCAGCAGCTATAAGGCGGGGGGCTCAGATACGCAGTATTTT,CASSYKAGGSDTQYF
TRBV13,16,TRBD1,TRBJ1-2,few,TGTGCCAGCAGCTCTCGGACAGGGGGTGACGCCTATGGCTACACCTTC,CASSSRTGGDAYGYTF
TRBV30,14,.,TRBJ2-7,few,TGTGCCTGGACCCGAGGGGCCCACTCCTACGAGCAGTACTTC,CAWTRGAHSYEQYF
TRBV6-5,14,.,TRBJ1-1,.,TGTGCCAGCAGACACGGAGGGCTGAACACTGAAGCTTTCTTT,CASRHGGLNTEAFF
TRBV5-6,18,TRBD1,TRBJ1-5,.,TGTGCCAGCAGCAGAACGGACAGGATCAATACCCAAACTCAGCCCCAGCATTTT,CASSRTDRINTQTQPQHF
TRBV5-1,15,.,TRBJ2-2,.,TGCGCCAGCAGCTCATCCGGGATCAACACCGGGGAGCTGTTTTTT,CASSSSGINTGELFF
TRBV3-1/TRBV3-2,16,TRBD2,TRBJ2-1,once,TGTGCCAGCAGCCAATCCCCGGGACTAATCTACAATGAGCAGTTCTTC,CASSQSPGLIYNEQFF
TRBV5-4,13,.,TRBJ1-5,few,TGTGCCAGCAGTCCTGGGACACACCAGCCCCAGCATTTT,CASSPGTHQPQHF
TRBV2,18,.,TRBJ1-1,few,TGTGCCAGCAGTGTGAGTACGTTAGGGTTGACAGAGAACACTGAAGCTTTCTTT,CASSVSTLGLTENTEAFF
TRBV12-5,14,TRBD1,TRBJ2-2,.,TGTGCTGCGTCAGGGGGATCGAGGACCGGGGAGCTGTTTTTT,CAASGGSRTGELFF
TRBV6-5,11,.,TRBJ2-1,.,TGTGCCAGCAGTTACGGCCATGAGCAGTTCTTC,CASSYGHEQFF
TRBV5-1,17,.,TRBJ1-6,.,TGCGCCAGCAGCTTGGATGGGGGATACTCCTATAATTCACCCCTCCACTTT,CASSLDGGYSYNSPLHF
TRBV19,15,TRBD1,TRBJ1-4,.,TGTGCCAGTAGTACCGGGGACAGGGTTTACGAAAAACTGTTTTTT,CASSTGDRVYEKLFF
TRBV5-6,15,.,TRBJ1-4,few,TGTGCCAGCAGCTTGGAACACTCCGAGGGGGAAAAACTGTTTTTT,CASSLEHSEGEKLFF
TRBV6-5,15,TRBD1,TRBJ1-6,.,TGTGCCAGTCTCCGGGACAGGGGGCAAAATTCACCCCTCCACTTT,CASLRDRGQNSPLHF